The entry below gives a single T cell receptor beta chain sequence along with its context. With random hexamers, reverse transcription was performed on 0.5 to 1 ug of RNA. TCRdb used MiXCR to reprocess the immunoSEQ multiplex PCR reads, holding one entry per CDR3 protein. The sample records hundreds of thousands of distinct CDR3 sequences, 75% to 90% being singletons. The data stem from a study of CD8 T cells in Susac syndrome. The CDR3 is 13 residues long. The germline V gene has CDR1 MNHEY and CDR2 SMNVEV (reference sequence). With 8 bases clipped from V and 2 bases from J, the junction kept 6 bases outside the gene matches. The TEMRA cells underwent FACS enrichment, while the CD8+ and CD4+ T cells underwent negative isolation.

Material: CD8+ T cells from PBMCs. This receptor was obtained from a human donor with multiple sclerosis. The genes are TRBV27 and TRBJ2-7, with TRBD2 matching over 7 bases. For the CDR3, the DNA is TGTGCCAGCGGGGAGGGTAACCCCTACGAGCAGTACTTC. Its translation is CASGEGNPYEQYF.